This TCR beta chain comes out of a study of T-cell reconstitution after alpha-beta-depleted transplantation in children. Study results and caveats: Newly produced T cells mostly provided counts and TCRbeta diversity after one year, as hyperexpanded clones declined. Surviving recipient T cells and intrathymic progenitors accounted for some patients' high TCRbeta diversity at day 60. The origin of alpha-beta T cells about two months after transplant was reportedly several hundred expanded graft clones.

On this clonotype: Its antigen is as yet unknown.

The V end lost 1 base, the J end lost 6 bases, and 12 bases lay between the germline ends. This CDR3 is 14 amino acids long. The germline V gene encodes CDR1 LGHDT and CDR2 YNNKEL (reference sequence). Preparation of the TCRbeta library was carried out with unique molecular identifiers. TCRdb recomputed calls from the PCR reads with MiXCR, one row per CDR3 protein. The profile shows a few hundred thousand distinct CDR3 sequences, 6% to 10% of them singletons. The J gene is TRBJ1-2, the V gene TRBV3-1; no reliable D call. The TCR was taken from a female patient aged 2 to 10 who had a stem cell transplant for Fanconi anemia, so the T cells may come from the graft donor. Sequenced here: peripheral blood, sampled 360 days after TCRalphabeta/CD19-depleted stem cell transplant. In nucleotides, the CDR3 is TGTGCCAGCAGCCAAGGGGGTCAATGGGATGGCTACACCTTC. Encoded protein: CASSQGGQWDGYTF.